A single sample gave rise to the 24 T cell receptor beta chains below, sequenced in a study of blood T cells in healthy people across ages. A second about 6 to 11 cycle PCR used barcoded and J-beta primers. TCRdb passed the 5' RACE reads through MiXCR, listing each CDR3 protein once. The sample carries over 950,000 distinct CDR3 sequences, less than 45% recorded once. The specimen sequenced was blood. Receptors were obtained from a young man in good health.

This chain joins TRBV29-1 and TRBJ1-1, with 7 bases aligning to TRBD1. CDR1 is SQVTM, CDR2 ANQGSEA, per germline. V shed 4 bases, J shed 6 bases, and the junction held 5 bases outside the gene matches. The CDR3 extends over 12 amino acids. DNA of the CDR3: TGCAGCGTTGTACAGGGGAGGTCTGAAGCTTTCTTT. Its translation: CSVVQGRSEAFF.

This clonotype showed up just a few times. The chain is built from TRBV10-3 and TRBJ2-1; D perhaps matches TRBD2 (5 bases). Trimming cost V 2 bases and J 0 bases, with 20 bases left between them. The CDR3 has 19 amino acids. Germline loops: CDR1 ENHRY, CDR2 SYGVKD. The CDR3 sequence is CAISEVQDRRVSSYNEQFF. Here the CDR3 DNA reads TGTGCCATCAGTGAGGTGCAGGACCGGCGGGTGAGCTCCTACAATGAGCAGTTCTTC.

The chain employs TRBV4-1 and TRBJ1-4; D ambiguous. CDR3 length equals 13 residues. Germline loops: CDR1 MGHRA, CDR2 YSYEKL. Trimming shortened V by 7 bases and J by 7 bases, and 13 bases separated the two germline ends. The CDR3 DNA sequence: TGCGCCAGCAAGCGGCAACGAGGTGAAAAACTGTTTTTT. It encodes CASKRQRGEKLFF.

This clonotype occurred many times. The chain joins TRBV10-3 to TRBJ2-1, with D possibly TRBD1 on 5 matching bases. The CDR3 spans 12 residues. CDR1 and CDR2 (germline): ENHRY, SYGVKD. Trimming left V 6 bases short and J 7 bases short, with 10 bases between. This CDR3 reads CAISYQGNEQFF. Here the CDR3 DNA reads TGTGCCATCAGCTACCAGGGTAATGAGCAGTTCTTC.

In this sample, this clonotype turned up many times. The rearrangement uses TRBV4-2 and TRBJ1-2; TRBD1 might be the D (5 bases). V was cut by 4 bases and J by 2 bases, with 14 bases left in between. Germline CDR1 and CDR2: LGHNA and YNFKEQ. The CDR3 is made up of 15 amino acids. CDR3 region: CASSRGRDGNYGYTF. For the CDR3, the DNA is TGTGCCAGCAGCCGGGGCCGGGACGGGAACTATGGCTACACCTTC.

A note on this clonotype: A read error may account for a junction end that differs from germline. This chain joins TRBV3-1 and TRBJ2-3; D is ambiguous. CDR3 length: 16 residues. Per the germline V gene, CDR1 is LGHDT and CDR2 is YNNKEL (reference sequence). The CDR3 here is CASSPLNGPATDAQYF. The DNA for the CDR3 is TGTGCCAGCAGCCCTCTAAACGGGCCGGCCACAGATGCGCAGTATTTT.

The chain has TRBV7-2 and TRBJ2-1; a possible D gene is TRBD1 (6 bases). Germline V gene data show CDR1 as SGHTA and CDR2 as FQGNSA. The V and J ends lost 4 bases and 9 bases respectively, with 19 bases between them. This CDR3 is 15 amino acids long. The CDR3 DNA reads TGTGCCAGCAGCTCCGGTATTTCAGGGGCAAGTGAGCAGTTCTTC. Translation: CASSSGISGASEQFF.

This clonotype has a handful of counts. The gene calls are TRBV5-1 and TRBJ1-4; no clear D gene. The CDR3 has 16 residues. CDR1 and CDR2 from the germline V gene are SGHRS and YFSETQ. V was cut by 2 bases and J by 7 bases, with 18 bases left in between. The CDR3 nucleotides are TGCGCCAGCAGCTTTTCCCCAAAGGTTTTGGGTGAAAAACTGTTTTTT. This gives the protein CASSFSPKVLGEKLFF.

The rearrangement links TRBV4-3 to TRBJ1-6, with D unclear. This CDR3 spans 12 amino acids. V dropped 4 bases and J dropped 13 bases, with 11 bases sitting between them. Germline-derived CDR1 and CDR2 are LGHNA and YSLEER. The CDR3 nucleotides read TGCGCCAGCAGCCGAGATAACACCCCCCTCCACTTT. Protein: CASSRDNTPLHF.

A note on this clonotype: The junction departs from germline at one end; a sequencing error may be responsible. V and J are TRBV28 and TRBJ1-2; D may be TRBD1 (5 bases). This CDR3 is 15 amino acids long. Looked up from germline, CDR1 is MDHEN and CDR2 is SYDVKM. CDR3 sequence (DNA): TGTGCCTGCAGTTTAGTCAGGGAACCCAACTATGGCTACACCTTC. Protein: CACSLVREPNYGYTF.

The chain employs TRBV24-1 and TRBJ2-2, with D unclear. This CDR3 has 13 residues. From germline, CDR1 is KGHDR and CDR2 SFDVKD. The V and J ends lost 4 bases and 4 bases respectively, with 6 bases between them. The CDR3, as DNA: TGTGCCACCAGTGAATACATCACCGGGGAGCTGTTTTTT. As protein: CATSEYITGELFF.

V and J are TRBV2 and TRBJ2-7; 13 bases align to TRBD2. Trimming at V came to 6 bases and at J to 4 bases, leaving 6 bases not matched to a gene. The CDR3 runs 15 residues. In germline, CDR1 is SNHLY, CDR2 FYNNEI. CDR3 in amino acids: CASSARTSGGYEQYF. The CDR3 DNA reads as TGTGCCAGCAGCGCTCGGACTAGCGGGGGATACGAGCAGTACTTC.

V gene TRBV12-3 or TRBV12-4 combines with J gene TRBJ2-4; D ambiguous. The CDR3 loop spans 12 amino acids. The V end was cut by 8 bases, the J end by 13 bases, with 18 bases between. The CDR3: CASGPDGHEQYF. The DNA of the CDR3 is TGTGCCAGCGGACCTGACGGCCATGAGCAGTACTTC.

The sample holds a few counts of this clonotype. This chain joins TRBV6-1 and TRBJ2-1; TRBD1 is a possible D gene (5 bases). CDR1 is MNHNS, CDR2 SASEGT, per germline. The length of the CDR3 is 15 residues. V was cut by 5 bases and J by 3 bases, with 14 bases left in between. The CDR3 loop is CASSKTPQGYNEQFF. The DNA for the CDR3 is TGTGCCAGCAGTAAAACACCGCAGGGCTACAATGAGCAGTTCTTC.

Concerning this clonotype: At one end, the junction sequence differs from germline, possibly due to a read error. The chain is built from TRBV20-1 and TRBJ2-3; 9 positions agree with TRBD1. The V gene's germline CDR1 is DFQATT and CDR2 SNEGSKA (reference sequence). The CDR3 length is 15 residues. CDR3 coding DNA: TGCAGTACTAGAGAACAGGGGGCGCGCACAGATACGCAGTATTTT. It is translated as CSTREQGARTDTQYF.

The chain employs TRBV4-1 and TRBJ2-3; 9 bases align to TRBD1. The length of the CDR3 is 15 residues. Germline CDR1 MGHRA, CDR2 YSYEKL. Losses at the gene ends were 3 bases for V and 1 base for J; bases not matched to a gene: 2. This CDR3 reads CASSQRTGGTDTQYF. The CDR3 bases are TGCGCCAGCAGCCAGCGGACAGGGGGCACAGATACGCAGTATTTT.

The chain carries TRBV2 and TRBJ1-1; D uncertain. In germline, CDR1 is SNHLY, CDR2 FYNNEI. V was pared by 5 bases and J by 4 bases, with 14 bases between. The CDR3 totals 14 residues. In DNA form, the CDR3 reads TGTGCCAGCAGTTATGCGTTGGGGATCACTGAAGCTTTCTTT. This encodes CASSYALGITEAFF.

V gene TRBV29-1 combines with J gene TRBJ2-2; 11 bases fit TRBD2. CDR1 and CDR2 (germline): SQVTM, ANQGSEA. The CDR3 contains 16 residues. Trimming removed 5 bases from V and 3 bases from J; junction bases left unmatched: 8. The CDR3 loop is CSVLTLAGEYTGELFF. CDR3 DNA sequence: TGCAGCGTTCTAACACTAGCGGGGGAGTACACCGGGGAGCTGTTTTTT.

This clonotype was seen a few times. This chain uses TRBV6-6 with TRBJ1-5, with D possibly being TRBD1 (5 bases). The CDR3 sequence is 17 residues long. V was cut by 0 bases and J by 0 bases, with 12 bases left in between. The germline V gene has CDR1 MNHNY and CDR2 SVGAGI (reference sequence). CDR3 amino acids: CASSYSTRGYSNQPQHF. The CDR3 DNA follows: TGTGCCAGCAGTTACTCGACGAGGGGCTATAGCAATCAGCCCCAGCATTTT.

With respect to this clonotype: At one boundary the junction diverges from the germline segment, which might be a read error. V usage is TRBV24-1 and J usage is TRBJ2-3; D remains ambiguous. There are 14 residues in the CDR3. Germline-derived CDR1 and CDR2 are KGHDR and SFDVKD. The CDR3 protein is CTTSDPGLTDTQYF. The DNA for the CDR3 is TGTACCACCAGTGATCCGGGCCTCACAGATACGCAGTATTTT.

Concerning this clonotype itself: Its ends do not fully match the called genes, so a read error is possible. This chain links TRBV7-9 with TRBJ1-2; TRBD1 is a possible D gene (6 bases). This CDR3 region has 12 residues. Per germline, CDR1 SEHNR and CDR2 FQNEAQ (reference sequence). Here the CDR3 reads CASSPSGGGFTF. CDR3 bases: TGTGCCAGCAGCCCTTCCGGTGGGGGCTTCACCTTC.

This clonotype was counted a few times. The genes are TRBV15 and TRBJ2-1; D is ambiguous. Trimming cost V 5 bases and J 4 bases, with 18 bases left between them. The CDR3 totals 16 residues. CDR1 and CDR2 (germline): LNHNV, YYDKDF (reference sequence). The CDR3 DNA sequence: TGTGCCACCAGCTACCCGTTGGGCCGGCGATACAATGAGCAGTTCTTC. Protein product: CATSYPLGRRYNEQFF.

V and J are TRBV5-5 and TRBJ2-5, with TRBD2 as a possible D gene (5 bases). Germline CDR1 SGHKS, CDR2 YYEKEE (reference sequence). The CDR3 loop spans 15 amino acids. V was clipped by 6 bases and J by 5 bases, with 20 bases between them. CDR3 region: CASIPGGGLAETQYF. CDR3 bases: TGTGCCAGCATCCCCGGCGGAGGACTGGCGGAGACCCAGTACTTC.

This clonotype was recorded a few times. The V call is TRBV30, the J call TRBJ1-1; a weak D match, TRBD1 (5 bases). V dropped 3 bases and J dropped 4 bases, with 15 bases sitting between them. This CDR3 spans 14 amino acids. Germline V gene sequence: CDR1 GTSNPN, CDR2 SVGIG (reference sequence). CDR3 bases: TGTGCCTGGAGCCTAACCCTGGGGGGCACTGAAGCTTTCTTT. This gives the protein CAWSLTLGGTEAFF. The whole variable domain, filled in from reference TRBV30 and TRBJ1-1, reads SQTIHQWPATLVQPVGSPLSLECTVEGTSNPNLYWYRQAAGRGLQLLFYSVGIGQISSEVPQNLSASRPQDRQFILSSKKLLLSDSGFYLCAWSLTLGGTEAFFGQGTRLTVV.